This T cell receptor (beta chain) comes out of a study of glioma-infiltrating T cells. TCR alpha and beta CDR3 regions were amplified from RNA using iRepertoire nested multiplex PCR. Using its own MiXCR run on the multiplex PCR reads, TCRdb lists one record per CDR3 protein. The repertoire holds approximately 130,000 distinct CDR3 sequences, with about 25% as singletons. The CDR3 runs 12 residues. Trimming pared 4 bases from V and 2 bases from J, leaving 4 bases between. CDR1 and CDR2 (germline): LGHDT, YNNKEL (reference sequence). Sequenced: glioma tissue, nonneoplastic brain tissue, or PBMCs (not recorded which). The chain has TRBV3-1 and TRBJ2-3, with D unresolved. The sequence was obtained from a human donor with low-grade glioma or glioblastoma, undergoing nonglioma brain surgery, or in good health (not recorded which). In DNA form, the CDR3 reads TGTGCCAGCAGCCTCTACACAGATACGCAGTATTTT. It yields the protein CASSLYTDTQYF.